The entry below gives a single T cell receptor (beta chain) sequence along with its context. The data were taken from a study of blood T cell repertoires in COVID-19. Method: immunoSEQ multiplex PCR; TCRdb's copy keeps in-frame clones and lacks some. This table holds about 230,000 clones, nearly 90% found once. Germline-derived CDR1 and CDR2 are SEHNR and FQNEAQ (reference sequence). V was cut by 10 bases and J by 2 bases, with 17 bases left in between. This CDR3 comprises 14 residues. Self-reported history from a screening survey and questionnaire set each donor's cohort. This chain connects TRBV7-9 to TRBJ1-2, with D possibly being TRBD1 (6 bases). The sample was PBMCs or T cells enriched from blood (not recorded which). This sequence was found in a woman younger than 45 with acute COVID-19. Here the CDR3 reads CAIPPQGINYGYTF. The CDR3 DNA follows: TGTGCCATCCCTCCACAGGGAATCAACTATGGCTACACCTTC.